This passage covers 12 T cell receptor beta chains from one sample sequenced in a study of cytomegalovirus exposure and HLA in healthy donors (dated by TCRdb to 2016 to 2017). The library was obtained by the immunoSEQ multiplex PCR assay. A mixture of 60 forward primers for TCR Vbeta segments and 13 reverse primers for TCR Jbeta segments was used in the multiplex PCR. In TCRdb, the immuneACCESS table is reduced to in-frame sequences with V and J assigned. These tables do not hold every clone; where another copy was compared, an unresolved V gene accounts for under half, and the others remain unexplained. For this sample there are fewer than 200,000 clones; approximately 80% appear just once. 2% to 3% of the sample rests with the top ten. Sequenced: PBMCs. The receptors were sampled from a woman aged 35 to 49 in good health and CMV-seropositive.

In this sample, this clone turned up a few times. The chain uses TRBV9 and TRBJ1-1; D not resolved. CDR3 length: 14 amino acids. Deletions cut 4 bases from V and 6 bases from J, with 16 bases between. CDR1 is SGDLS, CDR2 YYNGEE, per germline. The CDR3 coding sequence is TGTGCCAGCAGCCCCGCGTGGGCCGCCTCTGAAGCTTTCTTT. It specifies CASSPAWAASEAFF.

This clone was seen once. The sample contains more than one DNA sequence encoding this CDR3. The chain recombines TRBV2 with TRBJ2-2; D is perhaps TRBD2 (5 bases). The CDR3 consists of 16 residues. Per the germline V gene, CDR1 is SNHLY and CDR2 is FYNNEI. V lost 3 bases and J lost 0, with 11 bases in between. The CDR3 nucleotides are TGTGCCAGCAGTGAGGAGGCCCCTACGAACACCGGGGAGCTGTTTTTT. It is translated as CASSEEAPTNTGELFF. Supplemented by reference TRBV2 and TRBJ2-2, the full variable domain reads EPEVTQTPSHQVTQMGQEVILRCVPISNHLYFYWYRQILGQKVEFLVSFYNNEISEKSEIFDDQFSVERPDGSNFTLKIRSTKLEDSAMYFCASSEEAPTNTGELFFGEGSRLTVL.

The rearrangement joins TRBV7-9 to TRBJ2-3; a possible D gene is TRBD2 (6 bases). V was clipped by 4 bases and J by 1 base, with 21 bases between them. CDR3 size: 18 residues. CDR1 is SEHNR, CDR2 FQNEAQ, per germline (reference sequence). Written as DNA, the CDR3 is TGTGCCAGCAGCTCAACGGCAATTGGCGGGGTCGGCACAGATACGCAGTATTTT. Translating gives CASSSTAIGGVGTDTQYF.

The chain couples TRBV19 to TRBJ2-1; weak D call: TRBD2 (6 bases). Germline assignment: CDR1 LNHDA and CDR2 SQIVND (reference sequence). This CDR3 is built from 17 residues. The germline V and J ends were trimmed by 5 bases and 0 bases, with 17 bases remaining between them. This CDR3 reads CASSPPSADSSYNEQFF. The CDR3 DNA reads TGTGCCAGTAGTCCACCTAGCGCCGATAGCTCCTACAATGAGCAGTTCTTC.

This chain's CDR3 is CASSLRRNRGEGGETQYF. CDR3 nucleotides: TGTGCCAGCAGCTTACGCAGGAATAGGGGGGAGGGGGGAGAGACCCAGTACTTC. This chain connects TRBV7-2 to TRBJ2-5; maybe TRBD2 (7 bases). CDR3 size: 18 residues. Per germline, CDR1 SGHTA and CDR2 FQGNSA. The ends were cut back, 2 bases at V and 4 bases at J, with 23 bases in the middle.

This chain joins TRBV9 and TRBJ1-2; unclear D gene. The V gene lost 0 bases and the J gene lost 2 bases, with 8 bases spanning the gap. Germline CDR1 is SGDLS and CDR2 is YYNGEE. This CDR3 contains 14 residues. CDR3 coding DNA: TGTGCCAGCAGCGTAGCGGGCGGGAACTATGGCTACACCTTC. Translating gives CASSVAGGNYGYTF.

This chain uses TRBV7-9 with TRBJ2-3, with a weak D call TRBD1 (5 bases). Germline lookup yields CDR1 SEHNR and CDR2 FQNEAQ (reference sequence). The CDR3 length is 14 residues. Trimming cost V 4 bases and J 4 bases, with 12 bases left between them. The CDR3, as DNA: TGTGCCAGCAGCTGGGGCTACCCCCCAGATACGCAGTATTTT. Its translation is CASSWGYPPDTQYF.

On this clone: The junction shows a germline mismatch at one end, possibly a read error. The V call is TRBV4-3, the J call TRBJ2-3; D ambiguous. This CDR3 has 9 residues. Germline CDR1 LGHNA, CDR2 YSLEER. Here the CDR3 reads CASSHHQCF. In nucleotides, the CDR3 is TGCGCCAGCAGCCATCACCAGTGTTTT.

This chain uses TRBV25-1 with TRBJ2-5; D is uncertain. Germline V gene sequence: CDR1 MGHDK, CDR2 SYGVNS. The CDR3 is made up of 13 amino acids. V lost 3 bases, J lost 7 bases, and 12 bases lay in between. The CDR3 loop reads CASSEPTNRTQYF. In nucleotides, the CDR3 is TGTGCCAGCAGTGAGCCCACTAATAGGACCCAGTACTTC.

This chain connects TRBV2 to TRBJ1-6; D not resolved. Germline CDR1 and CDR2: SNHLY and FYNNEI. The CDR3 covers 16 residues. Trimming stripped 6 bases from V and 0 bases from J, with 12 bases between. The CDR3 here is CASSSADRSYNSPLHF. DNA for the CDR3: TGTGCCAGCAGCTCGGCGGATCGCTCCTATAATTCACCCCTCCACTTT.

The gene calls are TRBV15 and TRBJ2-5; D not certain. V dropped 0 bases and J dropped 4 bases, with 6 bases sitting between them. The length of the CDR3 is 13 residues. The V gene's germline CDR1 is LNHNV and CDR2 YYDKDF (reference sequence). The CDR3 region is CATSRDRGETQYF. CDR3 nucleotides: TGTGCCACCAGCAGAGATCGAGGAGAGACCCAGTACTTC.

The chain couples TRBV2 to TRBJ1-6; D possibly corresponds to TRBD1 (6 bases). The germline CDR1 and CDR2 sequences are SNHLY and FYNNEI. The CDR3 contains 16 residues. The V gene lost 7 bases and the J gene lost 7 bases, with 20 bases spanning the gap. CDR3 protein: CASNTFGTFENSPLHF. CDR3 nucleotides: TGTGCCAGCAATACCTTCGGGACATTCGAAAATTCACCCCTCCACTTT.